This TCR beta chain was retrieved from a study of T cells after yellow fever vaccination. Study background: The fractions with low cell numbers were processed using SMART-Seq v4 Ultra Low Input. Study outcomes and limitations: Abundant clonotypes from the bulk population could get into FACS-sorted repertoires as contaminants. Subsequent booster samples again held most clones from primary vaccination (96% CD4, about 90% CD8).

As to this clonotype: The antigen remains undetermined.

UMIs and a universal primer site were added when TCR cDNA was made by 5'RACE template switching. TCRdb re-derived calls from the 5' RACE reads in MiXCR, one entry per CDR3 protein. The table lists some 500,000 distinct CDR3 sequences, around an eighth of them singletons. V shed 6 bases and J shed 10 bases, with 9 bases lying between them. Germline V lookup: CDR1 LGHNA, CDR2 YNFKEQ. The CDR3 consists of 11 residues. The genes are TRBV4-2 and TRBJ2-2, with unresolved D. The clonotype originates from a young man who received the YFV17D yellow fever vaccine. Source: PBMCs, taken on the day of the yellow fever booster vaccination. In nucleotides, the CDR3 is TGTGCCAGCAGTTACGTGGAGGAGCTGTTTTTT. It is translated as CASSYVEELFF.